The text below deals with one T cell receptor (beta chain). Antigen specificity is unknown. There are 17 residues in the CDR3. The germline gives CDR1 LGHDT, CDR2 YNNKEL (reference sequence). V lost 2 bases to trimming and J lost 6 bases; unmatched junction nucleotides: 11. Combining a sample-barcoded 5' primer with a J-beta primer mix, a second PCR ran for about 7 to 11 cycles. No fewer than 2.5 million CDR3-containing paired-end reads came from each sample. TCRdb re-called the 5' RACE reads with MiXCR, one entry per CDR3 protein. Among about 640,000 distinct CDR3 sequences, about 53% were seen once, and the ten largest hold 30% to 40%. Extraction of total RNA produced a minimum of 5 micrograms from each sample. This specimen comes from a study of blood T cells in healthy people across ages. Study-wide findings and caveats: Strong correlation was found linking TCR beta diversity to naive T cell percentage. Calculation of diversity from one million T cells yielded estimates considered to be underestimates.

The sequence was obtained from a man in his 60s in good health. The sequencing sample was made of blood. The genes are TRBV3-1 and TRBJ2-1, with 9 bases lining up with TRBD1. CDR3 nucleotide sequence: TGTGCCAGCAGCCAATCAACCGGGACAGGGAACCCCAATGAGCAGTTCTTC. The encoded protein is CASSQSTGTGNPNEQFF.